This T cell receptor (beta chain) emerged from a study of T cells in localized non-small cell lung cancer. Clones were sequenced by immunoSEQ multiplex PCR, and TCRdb holds only the in-frame ones, with some missing. The sample lists tens of thousands of clones, approximately 83% seen once, with approximately 7.8% in the top ten. General study results and limits: Longer overall survival was seen with higher T cell density measured in blood. Multi-region tumor sequencing was not done, so intratumor heterogeneity could not be excluded. Median detection of top 100 tumor clones in adjacent lung was about 60 clones.

V lost 7 bases, J lost 0 bases, and 16 bases lay in between. This CDR3 has 15 amino acids. The germline V gene has CDR1 MDHEN and CDR2 SYDVKM. A note on this clone: Its antigen is still unknown.

The sample consisted of PBMCs, taken before any cancer treatment. The V and J genes are TRBV28 and TRBJ2-7, with TRBD1 as a possible D gene (5 bases). The receptor comes from a man aged 35 to 69 with stage II lung adenocarcinoma. The CDR3 coding sequence is TGTGCCAGCAAAGGTGAAGGGGATAGCTCCTACGAGCAGTACTTC. It translates to CASKGEGDSSYEQYF.